One sample yielded the 9 T cell receptor beta chains listed below, sequenced in a study of cytomegalovirus exposure and HLA in healthy donors. The PCR employed 60 Vbeta primers together with 13 Jbeta primers. The data were produced by immunoSEQ multiplex PCR, yet TCRdb's version contains in-frame clones alone and is incomplete. In the table there are around 180,000 clones, more than 70% of which are singletons. The sequenced sample consisted of PBMCs. Receptors originate from a woman aged 40-49 years in good health and CMV-seronegative.

V is TRBV29-1 and J is TRBJ1-1, with a tentative D call TRBD1 (6 bases). Per germline, CDR1 SQVTM and CDR2 ANQGSEA. The CDR3 extends over 12 amino acids. V lost 5 bases and J lost 7, with 14 bases in between. The CDR3 DNA reads TGCAGCGTTATACCCGGACAGAGTGAAGCTTTCTTT. It encodes CSVIPGQSEAFF.

The V call is TRBV29-1, the J call TRBJ1-5; 7 positions agree with TRBD1. Germline CDR1 and CDR2: SQVTM and ANQGSEA. Germline trimming cut 6 bases from V and 7 bases from J; bases unmatched to any gene: 12. This CDR3 has 14 residues. The DNA for the CDR3 is TGCAGCGTGGGGGAACAGGGGAGAAGGCAGCCCCAGCATTTT. It yields the protein CSVGEQGRRQPQHF.

The chain uses TRBV5-1 and TRBJ2-2; 8 nucleotides align to TRBD2. Germline V gene data show CDR1 as SGHRS and CDR2 as YFSETQ. The length of the CDR3 is 17 residues. The V segment lost 0 bases and the J segment 3 bases; nucleotides outside the gene matches: 7. CDR3 sequence reads: CASSLGRTSFDTGELFF. The DNA of the CDR3 is TGCGCCAGCAGCTTGGGGAGGACTAGCTTTGACACCGGGGAGCTGTTTTTT.

The chain has TRBV2 and TRBJ1-5; weak D call: TRBD1 (5 bases). V was trimmed by 5 bases and J by 5 bases, leaving 10 bases between them. Per germline, CDR1 SNHLY and CDR2 FYNNEI. The CDR3 sequence is 13 residues long. CDR3 sequence (DNA): TGTGCCAGCAGTCGACAGTTGTATCAGCCCCAGCATTTT. Its protein is CASSRQLYQPQHF.

V gene TRBV11-3 combines with J gene TRBJ2-1, with TRBD2 matching 8 bases. The ends lost 6 bases at V and 8 bases at J; junction bases unmatched: 3. CDR3 length equals 12 residues. Germline CDR1 reads SGHNT; CDR2 reads YENEEA. CDR3 bases: TGTGCCAGCAGGAGCGGGGGCCATGAGCAGTTCTTC. As protein: CASRSGGHEQFF.

The chain is built from TRBV19 and TRBJ1-5, with TRBD1 as a possible D gene (6 bases). The CDR3 consists of 17 residues. Trimming stripped 4 bases from V and 3 bases from J, with 19 bases between. Germline CDR1 LNHDA, CDR2 SQIVND (reference sequence). The DNA for the CDR3 is TGTGCCAGTAGTAATTTGAAAGGCAGGGGATTCAATCAGCCCCAGCATTTT. As protein: CASSNLKGRGFNQPQHF. Filled out from reference TRBV19 and TRBJ1-5, the complete variable domain reads DGGITQSPKYLFRKEGQNVTLSCEQNLNHDAMYWYRQDPGQGLRLIYYSQIVNDFQKGDIAEGYSVSREKKESFPLTVTSAQKNPTAFYLCASSNLKGRGFNQPQHFGDGTRLSIL.

This sequence joins TRBV27 and TRBJ2-1; tentative D call: TRBD2 (5 bases). The CDR3 covers 13 residues. V lost 2 bases and J 9 bases, leaving 11 bases between the germline ends. Germline loops: CDR1 MNHEY, CDR2 SMNVEV (reference sequence). CDR3 DNA: TGTGCCAGCAGTTTACCTTTGGGGAGTGAGCAGTTCTTC. Its protein product is CASSLPLGSEQFF.

The chain employs TRBV19 and TRBJ1-2, with D unclear. Trimming left V 4 bases short and J 8 bases short, with 32 bases between. There are 19 residues in the CDR3. CDR1 and CDR2 (germline): LNHDA, SQIVND (reference sequence). CDR3 nucleotides: TGTGCCAGTAGTACCCCCGTTTCTAGGAACAGAGGGCCGGAAAAAGGCTACACCTTC. Translated, it gives CASSTPVSRNRGPEKGYTF.

This sequence joins TRBV5-8 and TRBJ1-2; 8 bases map to TRBD1. The J segment lost 2 bases and the V segment lost 4 bases, leaving 4 bases of the junction unmatched. The CDR3 is made up of 14 amino acids. Per germline, CDR1 SGHTS and CDR2 YDEGEE. In DNA form, the CDR3 reads TGTGCCAGCAGCCTGACAGGGGCGAACTATGGCTACACCTTC. Translated: CASSLTGANYGYTF.